Listed here is a single T cell receptor (beta chain). The antigen is undetermined. These data are taken from a study of radiation and T cells in renal cell carcinoma. Study details: Nephrectomy followed 15 Gy stereotactic body radiation by 4 weeks. Study outcomes and limitations: In blood, top tumor clones expanded by 2 weeks, shrinking by 4.

Germline assignment: CDR1 SGHAT and CDR2 FQNNGV. The V end was cut by 5 bases, the J end by 0 bases, with 5 bases between. The CDR3 totals 12 residues. TCRdb's table, derived via immunoSEQ multiplex PCR, lists solely in-frame clones and lacks some. The data hold about 26,000 clones, with over 75% observed a single time. Time point meaning: blood 2 weeks post-SBRT. Treatment denoted: 15 Gy SBRT to primary tumor, nephrectomy 4 weeks later. Blood was sampled at baseline, 2 weeks and 4 weeks after SBRT. The tumor was a clear cell renal cell carcinoma. Specimen: blood, collected from a patient whose treatment included radiotherapy and nephrectomy. The chain couples TRBV11-2 to TRBJ2-7; the D is unclear. The clonotype originates from a man aged 55 to 70 with renal cell carcinoma. The CDR3 DNA follows: TGTGCCAGCAGCACGCACTCCTACGAGCAGTACTTC. This sequence encodes CASSTHSYEQYF.